This note documents a single TCR beta chain sequence. Its target is not known. Assay: immunoSEQ multiplex PCR; the TCRdb copy retains only in-frame clones and omits some. The repertoire holds approximately 60,000 clones, with 77% as singletons. The sample belongs to a study of radiotherapy plus CTLA-4 blockade in lung cancer. Background on the study: Disease control was present in 30% to 40% of patients, and objective responses in under 20%.

Study-wide findings and caveats: TCR clones originating in tumors grew in number in blood after radiotherapy plus ipilimumab.

V was trimmed by 3 bases and J by 0 bases, leaving 14 bases between them. This CDR3 comprises 16 residues. In germline, CDR1 is ENHRY, CDR2 SYGVKD. The chain uses TRBV10-3 and TRBJ1-1; D possibly corresponds to TRBD1 (5 bases). This receptor was obtained from a human donor with non-small cell lung cancer who had a complete response to radiotherapy plus ipilimumab. The source was peripheral blood, collected from a patient treated with radiotherapy plus ipilimumab. The CDR3 spells CAISDRALLMNTEAFF. CDR3 sequence (DNA): TGTGCCATCAGTGACAGGGCCCTCTTAATGAACACTGAAGCTTTCTTT.